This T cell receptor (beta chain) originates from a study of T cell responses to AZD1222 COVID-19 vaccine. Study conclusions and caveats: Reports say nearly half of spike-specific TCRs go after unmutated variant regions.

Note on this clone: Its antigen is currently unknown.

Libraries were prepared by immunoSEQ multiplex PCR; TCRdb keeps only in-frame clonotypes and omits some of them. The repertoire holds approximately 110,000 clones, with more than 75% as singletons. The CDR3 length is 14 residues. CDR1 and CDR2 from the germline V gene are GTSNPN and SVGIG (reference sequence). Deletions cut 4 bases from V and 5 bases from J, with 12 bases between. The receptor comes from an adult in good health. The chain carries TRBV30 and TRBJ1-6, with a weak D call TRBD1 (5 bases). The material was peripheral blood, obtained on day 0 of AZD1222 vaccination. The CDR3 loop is CAWTLDSNNSPLHF. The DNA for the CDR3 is TGTGCCTGGACTCTAGACAGCAATAATTCACCCCTCCACTTT.